This TCR beta chain was sequenced during a study of blood T cell repertoires in COVID-19. Study context: Collection of acute and convalescent COVID-19 samples took place in the United States, Italy and Spain. T cells, B-cell-depleted T cells, or PBMCs provided the cDNA or gDNA that served as material.

This CDR3 is 16 amino acids long. Germline lookup yields CDR1 MDHEN and CDR2 SYDVKM. The ends were cut back, 2 bases at V and 2 bases at J, with 10 bases in the middle. Original processing notes: Estimation of nucleated cell counts relied on the amplification of reference gene primers. Sequencing was performed with immunoSEQ multiplex PCR; in TCRdb, only in-frame clones are kept and a portion is missing. V and J calls and clone size are given by that table; D and trimming were obtained from the DNA. The sample carries about 150,000 clones, 75% to 95% recorded once. Input material: peripheral blood. This receptor was identified in a man aged 50-60 years with acute or convalescent COVID-19. This sequence joins TRBV28 and TRBJ1-6, with D possibly TRBD1 on 6 matching bases. DNA for the CDR3: TGTGCCAGCAGTTTACGGCAGGGGACCTATAATTCACCCCTCCACTTT. Encoded protein: CASSLRQGTYNSPLHF.